The subject of this entry is one TCR beta chain. This specimen comes from a study of CD8+CD57+ T cells in acquired aplastic anemia. The study profiled TCR beta VDJ and CDR3 using genomic DNA as template. Each CDR3 protein gets one entry after TCRdb re-called the reads with MiXCR. Here the sample spans about 190,000 distinct CDR3 sequences, about 53% being singletons. The CDR3 covers 16 residues. Germline V CDR1 and CDR2: SGHTA, FQGTGA. V shed 1 base and J 4 bases; nucleotides not matched to a gene: 5. This clonotype was obtained from a human donor in good health, serving as a control. The rearrangement links TRBV7-3 to TRBJ2-3; TRBD2 aligns across 10 bases. Input material: sorted CD4+, CD8+, or CD8+CD57+ T cells (not recorded which) from PBMCs. CDR3 nucleotides: TGTGCCAGCAGCTTAAGAACTAGCGGGGCATCAGATACGCAGTATTTT. It translates to CASSLRTSGASDTQYF.